These T cell receptor beta chains were read from a single sample in a study of a mutant IDH1 vaccine in newly diagnosed glioma. Assay used: immunoSEQ multiplex PCR; TCRdb lists only in-frame clones, some missing. The table has about 56,000 clones, about 79% seen once. Their specific antigens are unknown. Material: PBMCs, obtained from a glioma patient whose treatment included an IDH1 peptide vaccine. These TCRs come from a man between 50 and 59 years old with glioma. CDR3s include the opening cysteine and the closing phenylalanine or tryptophan. The order of the fields is V gene, J gene, D gene, clone size, CDR3 protein, CDR3 DNA. The D gene is left open where the match is weak. Not all rows give a size; the values are once, few, many and, for expanded clones, a class.

TRBV6-5	TRBJ1-5	TRBD1	-	CASRAGGFGNQPQHF	TGTGCCAGCAGGGCAGGGGGCTTTGGCAATCAGCCCCAGCATTTT
TRBV7-9	TRBJ1-5	-	few	CASSLNSQPQHF	TGTGCCAGCAGTCTCAACAGCCAGCCCCAGCATTTT
TRBV28	TRBJ2-5	-	-	CASSLRTGHLKQETQYF	TGTGCCAGCAGTTTACGTACAGGCCACCTAAAACAAGAGACCCAGTACTTC
TRBV14	TRBJ1-5	-	-	CASSQSRGQPQHF	TGTGCCAGCAGCCAAAGCAGGGGTCAGCCCCAGCATTTT
TRBV11-2	TRBJ2-3	-	few	CASSLYSTDTQYF	TGTGCCAGCAGCCTCTATAGCACAGATACGCAGTATTTT
TRBV5-5	TRBJ2-1	-	-	CASSLDGNNEQFF	TGTGCCAGCAGCTTGGATGGGAACAATGAGCAGTTCTTC
TRBV6-1	TRBJ1-1	-	-	CASLLKGNTEAFF	TGTGCCAGCTTGTTGAAGGGAAACACTGAAGCTTTCTTT
TRBV7-9	TRBJ2-7	-	-	CASSLRQGSYEQYF	TGTGCCAGCAGCTTAAGGCAGGGCTCCTACGAGCAGTACTTC
TRBV27	TRBJ1-2	-	-	CASRRQGQQNYGYTF	TGTGCCAGCAGGAGGCAGGGCCAACAGAACTATGGCTACACCTTC
TRBV6-6	TRBJ2-7	TRBD1	-	CASSEGQLVYEQYF	TGTGCCAGCAGCGAGGGACAGTTAGTCTACGAGCAGTACTTC
TRBV7-9	TRBJ2-3	-	-	CASSSVGDTQYF	TGTGCCAGCAGCTCAGTAGGCGATACGCAGTATTTT
TRBV15	TRBJ1-1	-	many	CATSRERSLAEAFF	TGTGCCACCAGCAGAGAGAGGAGCCTGGCTGAAGCTTTCTTT
TRBV7-9	TRBJ2-7	-	-	CASSLVQGSTYEQYF	TGTGCCAGCAGCTTAGTACAGGGAAGTACCTACGAGCAGTACTTC
TRBV30	TRBJ1-5	-	-	CAWSVQSNQPQHF	TGTGCCTGGAGTGTACAAAGCAATCAGCCCCAGCATTTT
TRBV10-2	TRBJ1-4	TRBD1	-	CASSDRTGNEKLFF	TGCGCCAGCAGTGACCGGACAGGGAACGAAAAACTGTTTTTT
TRBV5-6	TRBJ2-5	TRBD2	-	CASSLPAGGPETQYF	TGTGCCAGCAGCTTGCCAGCGGGGGGTCCCGAGACCCAGTACTTC
TRBV19	TRBJ1-1	TRBD1	-	CASKTGGADAFF	TGTGCCAGTAAGACAGGGGGCGCCGACGCTTTCTTT
TRBV19	TRBJ2-3	TRBD1	-	CASSRTGPSTDTQYF	TGTGCCAGTAGTAGGACAGGGCCAAGCACAGATACGCAGTATTTT
TRBV2	TRBJ1-5	-	-	CASSRDEIQPQHF	TGTGCCAGCAGTAGGGACGAAATTCAGCCCCAGCATTTT
TRBV2	TRBJ2-2	TRBD2	-	CASTWTSGGPTGELFF	TGTGCCAGCACCTGGACTAGCGGGGGGCCCACCGGGGAGCTGTTTTTT